Listed below are T cell receptor beta chains from one sample, sequenced in a study of T cell responses to AZD1222 COVID-19 vaccine. The data were produced by immunoSEQ multiplex PCR, yet TCRdb's version contains in-frame clones alone and is incomplete. This sample has roughly 80,000 clones, with 90% to 95% found just once. Source: peripheral blood, taken on day 0 of MenACWY control vaccination. The receptor set was obtained from an adult in good health. Both conserved end residues are part of each CDR3. Each record gives: clone size, D gene, J gene, V gene, CDR3 protein, CDR3 DNA. A D gene is named only where the DNA matches it firmly. A clone size is listed for some rows: how often the clone was seen (once, few, many), or a class if it is expanded.

NA	TRBD2	TRBJ2-3	TRBV9	CASSASRLAATQYF	TGTGCCAGCAGCGCATCCCGACTAGCAGCTACGCAGTATTTT
NA	NA	TRBJ1-1	TRBV12-3/TRBV12-4	CASSQDSYEAFF	TGTGCCAGCAGCCAGGACAGCTATGAAGCTTTCTTT
NA	NA	TRBJ1-4	TRBV7-8	CASSQISGALYNEKLFF	TGTGCCAGCAGCCAGATTAGCGGGGCCCTATATAATGAAAAACTGTTTTTT
NA	NA	TRBJ2-3	TRBV2	CASSAFPRVYDTQYF	TGTGCCAGCAGTGCCTTCCCCAGGGTGTATGATACGCAGTATTTT
few	NA	TRBJ2-7	TRBV6-5	CASRQGRGSSYEQYF	TGTGCCAGCAGACAAGGACGGGGAAGCTCCTACGAGCAGTACTTC
NA	TRBD1	TRBJ1-3	TRBV6-5	CATTPGQTGNTIYF	TGTGCCACTACTCCGGGACAGACGGGAAACACCATATATTTT
NA	NA	TRBJ2-1	TRBV20-1	CSARTNGEQFF	TGCAGTGCTAGGACTAACGGTGAGCAGTTCTTC
NA	TRBD2	TRBJ2-3	TRBV4-1	CASSHPPGTSRTDTQYF	TGCGCCAGCAGCCACCCCCCCGGGACTAGCCGCACAGATACGCAGTATTTT
NA	TRBD1	TRBJ1-2	TRBV3-1/TRBV3-2	CASSLFDREHTF	TGTGCCAGCAGCCTTTTTGACAGGGAACACACCTTC
NA	NA	TRBJ1-5	TRBV4-1	CASSQAGARFDQPQHF	TGCGCCAGCAGCCAAGCAGGGGCCCGTTTTGATCAGCCCCAGCATTTT
NA	TRBD2	TRBJ2-5	TRBV19	CASSLRGGLDQETQYF	TGTGCCAGTAGTCTCCGGGGGGGATTGGACCAAGAGACCCAGTACTTC
NA	NA	TRBJ1-1	TRBV6-5	CASSPAPGNTEAFF	TGTGCCAGCAGTCCCGCCCCGGGGAACACTGAAGCTTTCTTT
NA	TRBD2	TRBJ2-7	TRBV4-1	CASSQNPSGRYEQYF	TGCGCCAGCAGCCAAAATCCGAGCGGGAGGTACGAGCAGTACTTC
NA	NA	TRBJ2-6	TRBV28	CASGDSSGANVLTF	TGTGCCAGCGGAGATTCGTCGGGGGCCAACGTCCTGACTTTC
once	NA	TRBJ2-1	TRBV6-5	CASSYGILSSYNEQFF	TGTGCCAGCAGTTATGGAATCTTGAGCTCCTACAATGAGCAGTTCTTC
few	NA	TRBJ2-1	TRBV29-1	CSVERRDNEQFF	TGCAGCGTTGAACGTAGGGACAATGAGCAGTTCTTC
NA	TRBD1	TRBJ2-4	TRBV19	CASSIDRWQGADIQYF	TGTGCCAGTAGTATAGATCGGTGGCAGGGGGCTGACATTCAGTACTTC
few	NA	TRBJ2-6	TRBV19	CASREGSPAGANVLTF	TGTGCCAGTAGAGAGGGTTCCCCAGCTGGGGCCAACGTCCTGACTTTC
NA	TRBD2	TRBJ2-1	TRBV5-8	CASSLATGGGDEQFF	TGTGCCAGCAGCTTGGCCACGGGTGGGGGGGATGAGCAGTTCTTC
NA	NA	TRBJ1-4	TRBV19	CASGATNEKLFF	TGTGCCAGTGGTGCAACTAATGAAAAACTGTTTTTT
NA	NA	TRBJ2-1	TRBV29-1	CSAEKNEQFF	TGCAGCGCGGAAAAGAATGAGCAGTTCTTC
NA	NA	TRBJ2-2	TRBV5-6	CASSFQGSGGELFF	TGTGCCAGCAGCTTTCAGGGTTCAGGCGGGGAGCTGTTTTTT
NA	NA	TRBJ1-2	TRBV3-1/TRBV3-2	CASSLLGEGYTF	TGTGCCAGCAGCCTCTTAGGGGAAGGCTACACCTTC
NA	NA	TRBJ2-7	TRBV29-1	CSGVLGNEQYF	TGCAGCGGGGTTCTCGGGAACGAGCAGTACTTC
NA	NA	TRBJ2-7	TRBV7-6	CASSPRDSLEKNEQYF	TGTGCCAGCAGTCCACGGGACTCCCTCGAGAAGAACGAGCAGTACTTC
NA	NA	TRBJ2-7	TRBV7-6	CASSRGQGFGNEQYF	TGTGCCAGCAGCAGAGGCCAGGGTTTCGGGAACGAGCAGTACTTC
once	NA	TRBJ2-3	TRBV7-3	CASSSNSPADTQYF	TGTGCCAGCAGCTCAAATTCGCCGGCAGATACGCAGTATTTT
NA	TRBD2	TRBJ2-4	TRBV27	CASSLSGGGPQYF	TGTGCCAGCAGTTTAAGCGGCGGGGGACCTCAGTACTTC
NA	NA	TRBJ2-1	TRBV2	CASNYYNEQFF	TGTGCCAGCAACTACTACAATGAGCAGTTCTTC
NA	NA	TRBJ2-7	TRBV27	CASSYTGLSSYEQYF	TGTGCCAGCAGTTATACGGGTTTAAGCTCCTACGAGCAGTACTTC
NA	NA	TRBJ1-2	TRBV7-3	CASSSPGGAEKTGRNGYTF	TGTGCCAGCAGCTCCCCCGGGGGCGCGGAGAAGACGGGACGAAATGGCTACACCTTC
NA	NA	TRBJ1-4	TRBV30	CAWREQVREKLFF	TGTGCCTGGAGGGAGCAGGTCCGCGAAAAACTGTTTTTT
NA	NA	TRBJ2-2	TRBV5-1	CASSLGSYTGELFF	TGCGCCAGCAGCTTGGGGTCTTACACCGGGGAGCTGTTTTTT
NA	NA	TRBJ2-3	TRBV7-2	CASSPPGRTQYF	TGTGCCAGCAGCCCACCGGGACGAACGCAGTATTTT
NA	NA	TRBJ2-3	TRBV7-8	CASSAWGRSDTQYF	TGTGCCAGCAGCGCCTGGGGCAGGTCGGATACGCAGTATTTT
NA	NA	TRBJ2-1	TRBV6-4	CASSDRDSNEQFF	TGTGCCAGCAGTGACCGAGACAGCAATGAGCAGTTCTTC
NA	NA	TRBJ1-2	TRBV9	CASSVEALGQGYTF	TGTGCCAGCAGCGTAGAAGCCCTGGGACAAGGCTACACCTTC
NA	NA	TRBJ1-2	TRBV7-8	CASSIDKAHGYTF	TGTGCCAGCAGCATCGATAAGGCCCATGGCTACACCTTC
NA	NA	TRBJ2-7	TRBV5-1	CASSLGTATYEQYF	TGCGCCAGCAGCTTGGGGACGGCCACCTACGAGCAGTACTTC
NA	NA	TRBJ1-4	TRBV27	CASSLVPGDEKLFF	TGTGCCAGCAGTTTAGTGCCAGGGGATGAAAAACTGTTTTTT
NA	NA	TRBJ1-5	TRBV2	CASSDGTASNQPQHF	TGTGCCAGCAGTGACGGAACAGCTAGCAATCAGCCCCAGCATTTT
NA	NA	TRBJ2-3	TRBV7-2	CASSSRLDTQYF	TGTGCCAGCAGCTCCAGGTTGGATACGCAGTATTTT
NA	TRBD2	TRBJ2-7	TRBV6-5	CASSYGTSASYEQYF	TGTGCCAGCAGCTATGGGACTAGCGCATCCTACGAGCAGTACTTC
NA	NA	TRBJ1-5	TRBV12-5	CASALAGNQPQHF	TGTGCTAGTGCCCTGGCAGGGAATCAGCCCCAGCATTTT
NA	NA	TRBJ1-5	TRBV28	CATSWGSNQPQHF	TGTGCCACTTCATGGGGCAGCAATCAGCCCCAGCATTTT